This T cell receptor (beta chain) derives from a study of blood T cell repertoires in COVID-19. Study background: The United States, Italy and Spain supplied acute and convalescent COVID-19 samples. Sample material is recorded as cDNA or gDNA derived from T cells, B-cell-depleted T cells, or PBMCs.

By frequency in the sample, this clone is medium-sized. The germline V gene has CDR1 LGHDT and CDR2 YNNKEL (reference sequence). V lost 1 base, J lost 8 bases, and 7 bases stayed unmatched. The CDR3 extends over 16 amino acids. In the study's own analysis: Counts of nucleated cells, estimated from reference gene primer amplification, were obtained. Sequencing was performed with immunoSEQ multiplex PCR; in TCRdb, only in-frame clones are kept and a portion is missing. The V and J calls and clone size are taken from that table; D and trimming were inferred from the DNA. Of around 170,000 clones in the sample, roughly 70% were seen once.

The sample was peripheral blood. This rearrangement joins TRBV3-1 (or the pseudogene TRBV3-2) to TRBJ1-4, with 10 bases lining up with TRBD1. This sequence originates from a woman older than 75 with acute or convalescent COVID-19. CDR3 coding DNA: TGTGCCAGCAGCCAAGCCCGGGACAGGGGACGAGAAAAACTGTTTTTT. Translation gives CASSQARDRGREKLFF.